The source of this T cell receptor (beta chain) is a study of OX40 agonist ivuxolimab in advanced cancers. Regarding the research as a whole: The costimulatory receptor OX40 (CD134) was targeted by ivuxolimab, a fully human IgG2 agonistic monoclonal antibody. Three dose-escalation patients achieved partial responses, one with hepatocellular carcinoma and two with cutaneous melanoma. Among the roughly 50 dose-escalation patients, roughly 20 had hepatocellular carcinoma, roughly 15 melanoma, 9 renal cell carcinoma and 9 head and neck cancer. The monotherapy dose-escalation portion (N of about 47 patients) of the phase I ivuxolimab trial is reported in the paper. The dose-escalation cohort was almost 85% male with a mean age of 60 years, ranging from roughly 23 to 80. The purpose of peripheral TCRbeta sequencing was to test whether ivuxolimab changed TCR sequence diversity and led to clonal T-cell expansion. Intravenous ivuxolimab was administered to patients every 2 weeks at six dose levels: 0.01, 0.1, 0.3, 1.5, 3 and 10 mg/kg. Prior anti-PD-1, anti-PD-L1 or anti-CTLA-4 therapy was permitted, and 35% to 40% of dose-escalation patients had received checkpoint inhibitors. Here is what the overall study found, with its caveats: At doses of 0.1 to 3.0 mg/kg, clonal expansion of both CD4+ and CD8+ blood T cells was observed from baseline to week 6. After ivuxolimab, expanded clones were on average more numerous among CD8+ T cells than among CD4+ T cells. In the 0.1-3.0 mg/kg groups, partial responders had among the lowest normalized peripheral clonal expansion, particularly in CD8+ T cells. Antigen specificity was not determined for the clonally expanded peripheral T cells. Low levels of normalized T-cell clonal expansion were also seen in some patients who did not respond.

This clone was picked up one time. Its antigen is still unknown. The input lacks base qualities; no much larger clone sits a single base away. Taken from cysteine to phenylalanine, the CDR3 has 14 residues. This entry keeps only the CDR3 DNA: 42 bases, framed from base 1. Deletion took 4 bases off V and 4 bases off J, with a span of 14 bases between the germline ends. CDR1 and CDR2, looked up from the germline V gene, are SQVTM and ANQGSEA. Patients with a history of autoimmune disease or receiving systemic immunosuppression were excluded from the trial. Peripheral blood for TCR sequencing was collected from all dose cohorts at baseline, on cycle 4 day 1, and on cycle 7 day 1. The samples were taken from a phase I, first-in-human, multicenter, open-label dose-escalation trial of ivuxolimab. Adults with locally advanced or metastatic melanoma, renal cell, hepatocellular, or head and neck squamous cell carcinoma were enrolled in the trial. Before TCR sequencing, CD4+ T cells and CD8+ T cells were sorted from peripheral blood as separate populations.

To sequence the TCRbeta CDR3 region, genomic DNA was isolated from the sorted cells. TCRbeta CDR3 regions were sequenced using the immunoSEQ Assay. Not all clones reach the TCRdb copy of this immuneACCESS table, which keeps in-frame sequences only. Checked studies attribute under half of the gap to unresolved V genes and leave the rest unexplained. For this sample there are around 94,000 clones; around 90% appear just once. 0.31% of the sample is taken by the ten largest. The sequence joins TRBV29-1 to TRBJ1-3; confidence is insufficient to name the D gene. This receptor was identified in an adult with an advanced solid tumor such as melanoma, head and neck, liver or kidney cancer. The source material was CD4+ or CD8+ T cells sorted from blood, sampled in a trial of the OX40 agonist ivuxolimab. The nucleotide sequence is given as TGCAGCGTTGCGGCAGTGGGGTTCGGAAACACCATATATTTT. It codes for CSVAAVGFGNTIYF.